This T cell receptor beta chain derives from a study of blood T cells in healthy people across ages. Study overall: When template switching was applied, about one barcoded beta molecule was captured per two T cells.

Combining a sample-barcoded 5' primer with a J-beta primer mix, a second PCR ran for about 7 to 11 cycles. TCRdb recomputed calls from the 5' RACE reads with MiXCR, one row per CDR3 protein. Among approximately 850,000 distinct CDR3 sequences listed, 58% were seen once. General study points: Changes in expanded clonotypes were possibly confounded, as the CMV status of donors was unknown. Significant beta diversity loss was already apparent by age around 40, declining roughly linearly.

The ends lost 1 base at V and 9 bases at J; junction bases unmatched: 11. Germline V lookup: CDR1 DFQATT, CDR2 SNEGSKA (reference sequence). CDR3 length equals 15 residues. As concerns this clonotype: Antigen unknown.

Sequencing was performed on blood. The receptor was isolated from a man aged 25-45 years in good health. V is TRBV20-1 and J is TRBJ2-1; 8 bases are shared with TRBD2. The CDR3 loop is CSARVPSGGLGEQFF. The DNA of the CDR3 is TGCAGTGCTAGAGTGCCCAGCGGGGGATTAGGTGAGCAGTTCTTC.